This T cell receptor (beta chain) was sequenced in a study of T cells in narcolepsy. Overall study findings and caveats: Some memory CD4+ repertoires had no autoreactive clone sequences. Healthy controls reportedly lacked the autoreactive clonotypes serially found in patients' blood.

Germline V gene data show CDR1 as LGHNA and CDR2 as YNFKEQ. After removal of 4 bases from V and 7 bases from J, the junction contained 5 bases not matched to a gene. This CDR3 has 15 residues. To note about this clone: Its antigen is not identified.

Repertoires were generated with immunoSEQ multiplex PCR, while TCRdb's copy carries only in-frame clones and drops some. The sample includes fewer than 30,000 clones, approximately 89% of them seen just once. The receptor was derived from a human donor with narcolepsy. Sample: CD45RA- memory CD4+ T cells from PBMCs. V is TRBV4-2 and J is TRBJ2-1, with 12 bases that match TRBD1. The CDR3 bases are TGTGCCAGCAGCCCCACGGGACAGGGGGCAAATGAGCAGTTCTTC. Its protein product is CASSPTGQGANEQFF.